These 6 T cell receptor beta chains originate from one sample sequenced in a study of blood T cell repertoires in COVID-19. This table comes from immunoSEQ multiplex PCR, and its TCRdb copy is limited to in-frame clones, with some not included. The sample includes around 170,000 clones, 88% of them seen just once. Specimen: PBMCs or T cells enriched from blood (not recorded which). The receptors were sampled from a young woman who had recovered from COVID-19.

V and J are TRBV30 and TRBJ2-4; 8 bases line up with TRBD2. The CDR3 consists of 20 residues. Trimming removed 0 bases from V and 0 bases from J; junction bases left unmatched: 16. Germline V gives CDR1 GTSNPN, CDR2 SVGIG (reference sequence). The CDR3 DNA reads TGTGCCTGGAGTGTACCCCTGGGAGCGGGAGAGAGGTTAGCCAAAAACATTCAGTACTTC. Protein product: CAWSVPLGAGERLAKNIQYF.

The chain has TRBV12-3 or TRBV12-4 and TRBJ1-1, with D possibly TRBD1 on 5 matching bases. The CDR3 has 13 residues. The V and J ends lost 6 bases and 4 bases respectively, with 12 bases between them. The CDR3 loop is CASRKGLSTEAFF. CDR3 nucleotide sequence: TGTGCCAGCAGAAAGGGGTTGTCCACTGAAGCTTTCTTT.

This sequence joins TRBV6-2 or TRBV6-3 and TRBJ2-7, with 9 bases fitting TRBD2. The CDR3 is 17 residues long. Trimming at V came to 5 bases and at J to 5 bases, leaving 16 bases not matched to a gene. CDR1 is MNHEY, CDR2 SVGEGT, per germline. The DNA for the CDR3 is TGTGCCAGCAGTGCCGCTGCTAGCGGGGCTTTTTATCACGAGCAGTACTTC. Its protein product is CASSAAASGAFYHEQYF.

V is TRBV6-5 and J is TRBJ1-5; D remains ambiguous. V was pared by 6 bases and J by 3 bases, with 9 bases between. Per the germline V gene, CDR1 is MNHEY and CDR2 is SVGAGI. The CDR3 runs 13 residues. CDR3: CASSPRSNQPQHF. The CDR3 DNA reads TGTGCCAGCAGCCCCCGTTCCAATCAGCCCCAGCATTTT.

This chain connects TRBV28 to TRBJ1-6; no firm D call. This CDR3 has 18 amino acids. V was shortened by 3 bases and J by 6 bases, with 21 bases between the two germline ends. The germline V gene encodes CDR1 MDHEN and CDR2 SYDVKM. The CDR3 spells CASSFKVGTENSNSPLHF. The DNA of the CDR3 is TGTGCCAGCAGTTTTAAAGTCGGCACAGAGAACTCTAATTCACCCCTCCACTTT.

The genes are TRBV4-1 and TRBJ2-1, with 13 bases lining up with TRBD2. Trimming cost V 1 base and J 9 bases; bases outside gene matches: 9. From germline, CDR1 is MGHRA and CDR2 YSYEKL. The length of the CDR3 is 17 residues. CDR3 loop: CASSQVGLAGVRTEQFF. For the CDR3, the DNA is TGCGCCAGCAGCCAAGTTGGACTAGCGGGAGTGAGGACTGAGCAGTTCTTC.